This TCR beta chain was documented in a study of T cell changes during pregnancy in multiple sclerosis. The CDR3 has 17 amino acids. Germline loops: CDR1 LGHNA, CDR2 YSLEER. V lost 0 bases, J lost 6 bases, and 9 bases stayed unmatched. The protocol was immunoSEQ multiplex PCR, while the TCRdb copy is restricted to in-frame clones and leaves out a portion. The sample yields 75,000 to 95,000 clones, around 93% seen once. The receptor was derived from a female donor with multiple sclerosis, enrolled in a pregnancy study. V is TRBV4-3 and J is TRBJ2-1; 9 nucleotides line up with TRBD2. The sequences come from peripheral blood, collected before pregnancy. The CDR3 protein is CASSQDWSGRPVNEQFF. Written as DNA, the CDR3 is TGCGCCAGCAGCCAAGATTGGAGCGGGAGGCCTGTCAATGAGCAGTTCTTC.